A single sample is the source of the 22 T cell receptor beta chains below, sequenced in a study of T cell changes during pregnancy in multiple sclerosis. The table came from immunoSEQ multiplex PCR; TCRdb's copy has only in-frame clones and leaves some out. The sample has approximately 69,000 clones, over 75% seen once. The sample was CD4+ T cells from peripheral blood mononuclear cells, taken in the third trimester of pregnancy. Receptor source: a female donor in good health, enrolled as a control in a pregnancy study.

The V call is TRBV5-5, the J call TRBJ1-5; no firm D call. V was cut by 0 bases and J by 3 bases, with 10 bases left in between. From germline, CDR1 is SGHKS and CDR2 YYEKEE (reference sequence). The CDR3 is 15 residues long. In DNA, the CDR3 is TGTGCCAGCAGCTTGGTGGGAGGTCACAATCAGCCCCAGCATTTT. This codes for CASSLVGGHNQPQHF.

The chain couples TRBV7-2 to TRBJ2-1; 9 nucleotides line up with TRBD2. V shed 1 base and J 0 bases; nucleotides not matched to a gene: 4. CDR3 length equals 17 residues. Germline V gene sequence: CDR1 SGHTA, CDR2 FQGNSA. The CDR3 region has the DNA TGTGCCAGCAGCTTAGTAGAAGCGGGGGGCTCCTACAATGAGCAGTTCTTC. Translation gives CASSLVEAGGSYNEQFF.

CDR3 coding DNA: TGTGCCAGCAGCCCTCGTGGGGGCACGGTAAACACCGGGGAGCTGTTTTTT. Protein product: CASSPRGGTVNTGELFF. This chain uses TRBV7-9 with TRBJ2-2; possible D gene TRBD1, 6 bases. Germline CDR1 SEHNR, CDR2 FQNEAQ (reference sequence). The CDR3 has 17 residues. V gave up 5 bases and J gave up 2 bases, with 18 bases separating them.

This clone has more than one count but fewer than ten. The gene calls are TRBV11-2 and TRBJ2-3; the D is unclear. This CDR3 is built from 14 residues. V gave up 2 bases and J gave up 0 bases, with 6 bases separating them. Germline loops: CDR1 SGHAT, CDR2 FQNNGV. CDR3 nucleotide sequence: TGTGCCAGCAGCTTACAGTCTAGCACAGATACGCAGTATTTT. Residues: CASSLQSSTDTQYF.

The chain employs TRBV10-3 and TRBJ1-2; a possible D gene is TRBD1 (6 bases). This CDR3 comprises 12 residues. V gave up 6 bases and J gave up 4 bases, with 9 bases separating them. Germline CDR1 reads ENHRY; CDR2 reads SYGVKD. Here the CDR3 DNA reads TGTGCCATCAGGGGGGACACCTATGGCTACACCTTC. It translates to CAIRGDTYGYTF.

The V call is TRBV11-2, the J call TRBJ2-7; a possible D gene is TRBD1 (5 bases). The CDR3 contains 14 residues. V lost 3 bases to trimming and J lost 2 bases, with 11 bases between them. Germline loops: CDR1 SGHAT, CDR2 FQNNGV. CDR3 loop: CASSLAGNAYEQYF. The CDR3 coding sequence is TGTGCCAGCAGCTTGGCAGGGAACGCCTACGAGCAGTACTTC.

This rearrangement joins TRBV7-2 to TRBJ1-1; 7 bases agree with TRBD1. This CDR3 spans 17 amino acids. V shed 8 bases and J 1 base; nucleotides not matched to a gene: 16. Germline assignment: CDR1 SGHTA and CDR2 FQGNSA. The CDR3 DNA reads TGTGCCAGCTCCCAGGTCGGTATAGGGGGCCCGAACACTGAAGCTTTCTTT. Protein sequence: CASSQVGIGGPNTEAFF. The full variable domain, completed using reference TRBV7-2 and TRBJ1-1, is GAGVSQSPSNKVTEKGKDVELRCDPISGHTALYWYRQSLGQGLEFLIYFQGNSAPDKSGLPSDRFSAERTGGSVSTLTIQRTQQEDSAVYLCASSQVGIGGPNTEAFFGQGTRLTVV.

The CDR3 protein is CASSLAIGWTGGGYTF. The CDR3 region has the DNA TGTGCCAGCAGCCTCGCCATTGGGTGGACAGGGGGAGGCTACACCTTC. The chain carries TRBV11-2 and TRBJ1-2; 10 nucleotides match TRBD1. Germline CDR1 and CDR2: SGHAT and FQNNGV. J gave up 8 bases and V 5 bases, and 14 bases lay outside the gene matches. This CDR3 region has 16 residues.

V is TRBV5-4 and J is TRBJ2-7; TRBD1 is a possible D gene (6 bases). From germline, CDR1 is SGHNT and CDR2 YYREEE (reference sequence). The CDR3 extends over 16 amino acids. V was clipped by 0 bases and J by 5 bases, with 18 bases between them. The chain's CDR3 is CASSLAEQRTANEQYF. In DNA form, the CDR3 reads TGTGCCAGCAGCTTGGCCGAACAGCGGACAGCTAACGAGCAGTACTTC.

CDR3 amino acids: CASSVEPAGLYEQYF. CDR3 in DNA: TGTGCCAGCAGCGTAGAGCCAGCGGGGCTCTACGAGCAGTACTTC. This chain uses TRBV9 with TRBJ2-7, with TRBD2 identical over 7 bases. This CDR3 contains 15 residues. Germline V gives CDR1 SGDLS, CDR2 YYNGEE. V shed 0 bases, J shed 3 bases, and the junction held 6 bases outside the gene matches.

V and J are TRBV4-3 and TRBJ2-1, with D perhaps matching TRBD1 (6 bases). The CDR3 is 13 amino acids. Trimming shortened V by 4 bases and J by 9 bases, and 13 bases separated the two germline ends. Germline CDR1 and CDR2: LGHNA and YSLEER. For the CDR3, the DNA is TGCGCCAGCAGCCCTCAAACAGGGAGTGAGCAGTTCTTC. It encodes CASSPQTGSEQFF.

In nucleotides, the CDR3 is TGTGCCATCAGTGACCCGGATGGTTGGAGGGCCGTTAATCAGCCCCAGCATTTT. This gives the protein CAISDPDGWRAVNQPQHF. The chain links TRBV10-3 to TRBJ1-5; D not certain. There are 18 residues in the CDR3. Germline values: CDR1 ENHRY, CDR2 SYGVKD. V lost 3 bases and J lost 4, with 22 bases in between.

The chain has TRBV5-1 and TRBJ1-2; D gene uncertain. Germline V gene sequence: CDR1 SGHRS, CDR2 YFSETQ. There are 14 residues in the CDR3. With 0 bases removed from V and 4 bases from J, the gap between germline ends came to 10 bases. The CDR3 bases are TGCGCCAGCAGCTTGGACTCTCCAAGCTATGGCTACACCTTC. The encoded protein is CASSLDSPSYGYTF.

V and J are TRBV9 and TRBJ1-4, with 9 bases that match TRBD1. V gave up 4 bases and J gave up 2 bases; unmatched junction bases: 3. The germline gives CDR1 SGDLS, CDR2 YYNGEE. The CDR3 length is 15 residues. The CDR3 reads CASSLGTGTNEKLFF. The CDR3 DNA reads as TGTGCCAGCAGCCTCGGGACAGGGACTAATGAAAAACTGTTTTTT.

The rearrangement links TRBV11-2 to TRBJ2-4; D possibly corresponds to TRBD1 (6 bases). Germline V gene sequence: CDR1 SGHAT, CDR2 FQNNGV. With 1 base removed from V and 0 bases from J, the gap between germline ends came to 10 bases. The length of the CDR3 is 16 residues. CDR3 nucleotide sequence: TGTGCCAGCAGCTTAGGGGGACATGGAGCCAAAAACATTCAGTACTTC. Translating gives CASSLGGHGAKNIQYF.

V and J are TRBV7-9 and TRBJ1-2; TRBD1 is a possible D gene (5 bases). The CDR3 contains 15 residues. Germline CDR1 and CDR2: SEHNR and FQNEAQ (reference sequence). Trimming shortened V by 3 bases and J by 3 bases, and 14 bases separated the two germline ends. As DNA, the CDR3 is TGTGCCAGCAGCTTTCAGGGATCTTCGGACTATGGCTACACCTTC. Translating it yields CASSFQGSSDYGYTF.

The J gene is TRBJ2-7, the V gene TRBV4-1; 8 positions match TRBD1. The CDR3 is 15 amino acids. Germline-derived CDR1 and CDR2 are MGHRA and YSYEKL. V gave up 0 bases and J gave up 3 bases; unmatched junction bases: 4. CDR3 protein: CASSQDRQGIYEQYF. The CDR3 DNA reads as TGCGCCAGCAGCCAAGATCGACAGGGGATCTACGAGCAGTACTTC.

This chain uses TRBV7-9 with TRBJ1-4; 7 bases are shared with TRBD1. Trimming removed 4 bases from V and 7 bases from J; junction bases left unmatched: 6. The length of the CDR3 is 14 residues. Germline lookup yields CDR1 SEHNR and CDR2 FQNEAQ (reference sequence). The CDR3 reads CASSSTGWGEKLFF. The CDR3 DNA follows: TGTGCCAGCAGCTCGACAGGGTGGGGTGAAAAACTGTTTTTT.

The J gene is TRBJ1-2, the V gene TRBV15; a possible D gene is TRBD1 (5 bases). Germline V gives CDR1 LNHNV, CDR2 YYDKDF (reference sequence). CDR3 length: 18 amino acids. The V gene lost 3 bases and the J gene lost 7 bases, with 27 bases spanning the gap. Written as DNA, the CDR3 is TGTGCCACCAGCAGCAGGTTCGGCCAGGGAAAGGGCGGCTTTGGCTACACCTTC. This translates into CATSSRFGQGKGGFGYTF.

Written as DNA, the CDR3 is TGTGCCAGCAGCTTAGCAGGGGTGTCCTATAATTCACCCCTCCACTTT. The encoded protein is CASSLAGVSYNSPLHF. This sequence joins TRBV7-2 and TRBJ1-6; tentatively, D is TRBD1 (5 bases). This CDR3 is built from 16 residues. The germline V gene encodes CDR1 SGHTA and CDR2 FQGNSA. Trimming removed 0 bases at V and 1 base at J, with 7 bases between.

Remarks on this clone: Other DNA sequences within the sample encode an identical CDR3. This chain uses TRBV5-1 with TRBJ2-2; maybe TRBD1 (7 bases). Germline V CDR1 and CDR2: SGHRS, YFSETQ. V dropped 4 bases and J dropped 0 bases, with 10 bases sitting between them. The CDR3 extends over 15 amino acids. CDR3 DNA: TGCGCCAGCAGCCCAGGGGGGACGAACACCGGGGAGCTGTTTTTT. Encoded protein: CASSPGGTNTGELFF.

The table lists this clone with a count of one. J is TRBJ2-7 and V is TRBV11-2; 9 bases fit TRBD1. J lost 4 bases, V lost 1 base, and 5 bases had no gene match. The CDR3 totals 15 residues. Germline-derived CDR1 and CDR2 are SGHAT and FQNNGV. This chain's CDR3 is CASSLVGQGLYEQYF. DNA of the CDR3: TGTGCCAGCAGCTTAGTGGGACAGGGATTGTACGAGCAGTACTTC.